Sequencing of this TCR beta chain was carried out in a study of shared clonotypes between healthy human individuals. CD45RO-negative CD8 cells positively selected for CCR7 made up the naive population, which excluded terminally differentiated effector memory CD45RA+ cells. The study enrolled healthy HIV-negative adults without recent acute infections or vaccinations as donors. The CDR3 has 16 amino acids. Losses at the gene ends were 4 bases for V and 2 bases for J; bases not matched to a gene: 11. Germline lookup yields CDR1 MGHRA and CDR2 YSYEKL. When replicate PCRs were run on sorted subsets, they used 200 ng DNA, about 30,000 T cell genomes. Here immunoSEQ multiplex PCR was the method, and the copy in TCRdb shows in-frame clones only, minus some. This sample has around 580,000 clones, with 95% to 98% found just once.

The clonotype comes from a man younger than 45 in good health. The V gene is TRBV4-1, the J gene TRBJ2-7, with TRBD1 matching 7 bases. Sequencing was performed on naive CD8+ T cells sorted from blood. Written as DNA, the CDR3 is TGCGCCAGCAGCCTATCGTTGACAGGGTTAACCTACGAGCAGTACTTC. Encoded protein: CASSLSLTGLTYEQYF.